This TCR beta chain emerged from a study of cytomegalovirus exposure and HLA in healthy donors. Study context: Early on, a data release was issued that held 80 million or so unique TCRs from HLA-typed donors. When just under 400 donors were genotyped, roughly 78% of them were found to fall in the Caucasian-associated ancestry cluster.

Only one count was recorded for this clone. No antigen is known for it. 13 Jbeta primers and 60 Vbeta primers were used for the PCR. The assay was immunoSEQ multiplex PCR, and TCRdb's table has in-frame clones only and misses some. The sample yields about 100,000 clones, roughly 76% seen once. Germline V gene data show CDR1 as LNHDA and CDR2 as SQIVND (reference sequence). The CDR3 consists of 13 residues. V lost 1 base, J lost 1 base, and 3 bases lay in between. Overall study findings and caveats: Cytomegalovirus-associated TCR beta chains were listed, numbering around 150. Highly shared variants forming one cluster were likely a sequencing artifact.

Sequencing was performed on PBMCs. This chain joins TRBV19 and TRBJ2-3; D not certain. The TCR originated in a man between 18 and 35 years old in good health and CMV-seronegative. The CDR3 sequence is CASSIVGTDTQYF. CDR3 DNA: TGTGCCAGTAGTATAGTCGGCACAGATACGCAGTATTTT.